The entry that follows covers one TCR beta chain sequence. Its antigen specificity is not known. Base qualities were left out, and no much larger clone turns up one base away. The data were taken from a study of OX40 agonist ivuxolimab in advanced cancers. With regard to the full study: Ivuxolimab was an agonistic, fully human IgG2 monoclonal antibody directed against OX40 (CD134), a costimulatory receptor. Intravenous ivuxolimab was administered to patients every 2 weeks at six dose levels: 0.01, 0.1, 0.3, 1.5, 3 and 10 mg/kg. Of the roughly 52 dose-escalation patients, hepatocellular carcinoma was present in 19, melanoma in approximately 15, renal cell carcinoma in 9 and head and neck cancer in 9. In the dose-escalation cohort, 75% to 85% of patients were male, and the mean age was approximately 60 years with a range of about 20 to 80. Patients were allowed to have had prior anti-PD-1, anti-PD-L1 or anti-CTLA-4 therapy, and around 43% of the dose-escalation patients had been treated with checkpoint inhibitors. Partial responses were achieved by three dose-escalation patients, of whom one had hepatocellular carcinoma and two had cutaneous melanoma. The point of sequencing TCRbeta in the periphery was to test whether ivuxolimab changed TCR sequence diversity and drove clonal T-cell expansion. The paper describes the monotherapy dose-escalation part (N of about 47 patients) of the phase I trial of ivuxolimab.

Genomic DNA was extracted from sorted cells for sequencing of the TCRbeta CDR3 region. The immunoSEQ Assay was used to sequence the TCRbeta CDR3 regions. TCRdb re-hosts the immuneACCESS table, in-frame sequences only. Its copies lack some clones; in the studies checked, an unresolved V gene accounts for under half of them, and the cause for the rest is not known. The sample yields about 60,000 clones; approximately 93% were counted once. Jointly, the top ten make up 18% of the sample. Inclusive of the bounding cysteine and phenylalanine, the CDR3 is 12 residues long. Here the CDR3 DNA is all that survives: 36 bases in frame from base 1. V was cut back by 7 bases and J by 4 bases, leaving a gap of 13 bases between them. The germline V gene specifies SQVTM as CDR1 and ANQGSEA as CDR2. The trial excluded patients who had a history of autoimmune disease or who were on systemic immunosuppression. In every dose cohort, peripheral blood was drawn for TCR sequencing at baseline, cycle 4 day 1, and cycle 7 day 1. Samples were obtained from an open-label, multicenter, first-in-human phase I dose-escalation trial of ivuxolimab. The trial enrolled adults with locally advanced or metastatic head and neck squamous cell, hepatocellular, melanoma or renal cell carcinoma. Before TCR sequencing, CD4+ T cells and CD8+ T cells were sorted from peripheral blood as separate populations.

Points the paper makes about the study in general: After ivuxolimab, CD8+ T cells had more expanded clones than CD4+ T cells on average. Clonal expansion of both CD4+ and CD8+ blood T cells was observed from baseline to week 6 at doses 0.1 to 3.0 mg/kg. Low levels of normalized T-cell clonal expansion were also seen in some nonresponding patients. The antigen specificity of the peripheral T cells that underwent clonal expansion was not determined. In the 0.1-3.0 mg/kg groups, partial responders had among the lowest normalized peripheral clonal expansion, particularly in CD8+ T cells.

Sequenced material: CD4+ or CD8+ T cells sorted from blood, taken in a trial of the OX40 agonist ivuxolimab. The chain is assembled from TRBV29-1 and TRBJ1-2, with the D gene call left open. The clonotype comes from an adult with an advanced solid tumor such as melanoma, head and neck, liver or kidney cancer. The nucleotides are TGCAGCGCCGCTCGTCCTAGCTATGGCTACACCTTC. This encodes CSAARPSYGYTF.